A selection of T cell receptor beta chains follows, all from one sample in a study of cytomegalovirus exposure and HLA in healthy donors. Only in-frame clones appear in the TCRdb table, and some are missing; sequencing was by immunoSEQ multiplex PCR. The sample has about 190,000 clones; 75% to 85% are singletons. Material for sequencing was PBMCs. These receptors all stem from a woman aged 45-65 years in good health and CMV-seronegative. The CDR3 runs from the conserved cysteine through the conserved F or W. Each record gives: J gene, V gene, D gene, clone size, CDR3 protein, CDR3 DNA. A D gene is named only where the DNA matches it firmly. Expanded clones are given a class, and other clones once, few, many or no size at all.

>TRBJ1-5|TRBV19|.|.
CASSWAGSNQPQHF
TGTGCCAGTAGCTGGGCGGGGAGCAATCAGCCCCAGCATTTT
>TRBJ1-2|TRBV30|TRBD1|.
CAWNPSGTGGYGYTF
TGTGCCTGGAATCCCTCCGGGACAGGGGGCTATGGCTACACCTTC
>TRBJ1-1|TRBV5-6|.|.
CASSLWGGARDTEAFF
TGTGCCAGCAGCTTATGGGGGGGGGCTAGGGACACTGAAGCTTTCTTT
>TRBJ2-3|TRBV28|.|.
CATREFGDTQYF
TGTGCCACCCGGGAGTTCGGGGATACGCAGTATTTT
>TRBJ1-1|TRBV4-1|.|.
CASSLRMDGPVRGEAFF
TGCGCCAGCAGCCTTCGAATGGACGGGCCCGTAAGGGGTGAAGCTTTCTTT
>TRBJ2-7|TRBV6-5|TRBD1|few
CASSLVVGTASEQYF
TGTGCCAGCAGTTTGGTAGTTGGGACAGCCAGCGAGCAGTACTTC
>TRBJ2-3|TRBV27|.|.
CASSFFRAGTDTQYF
TGTGCCAGCAGTTTCTTCAGGGCCGGCACAGATACGCAGTATTTT
>TRBJ2-7|TRBV6-6|.|.
CASSYTQSYEQYF
TGTGCCAGCAGTTACACACAGAGCTACGAGCAGTACTTC
>TRBJ2-7|TRBV11-3|.|.
CASSLDIAYEQYF
TGTGCCAGCAGCTTAGACATTGCCTACGAGCAGTACTTC
>TRBJ2-1|TRBV28|TRBD2|.
CASSLITSGTNNEQFF
TGTGCCAGCAGTTTGATTACTAGCGGGACTAACAATGAGCAGTTCTTC
>TRBJ1-1|TRBV6-6|.|few
CAVGRGRNTEAFF
TGTGCCGTCGGCAGAGGGAGGAATACTGAAGCTTTCTTT
>TRBJ2-3|TRBV6-5|.|once
CASSYLGESTDTQYF
TGTGCCAGCAGTTACTTGGGCGAGAGCACAGATACGCAGTATTTT
>TRBJ1-5|TRBV2|TRBD1|.
CASSTDRGYRQPQHF
TGTGCCAGCAGCACAGACAGGGGATATCGTCAGCCCCAGCATTTT
>TRBJ2-5|TRBV5-1|.|.
CASSSSAQETQYF
TGCGCCAGCAGCTCTAGCGCTCAAGAGACCCAGTACTTC
>TRBJ2-1|TRBV16|.|few
CASSRSGGGLNEQFF
TGTGCCAGCAGCCGATCGGGCGGAGGGTTAAATGAGCAGTTCTTC
>TRBJ2-2|TRBV19|.|.
CASARQNTGELFF
TGTGCCAGCGCGCGACAGAACACCGGGGAGCTGTTTTTT
>TRBJ1-2|TRBV28|.|once
CASSPIGGGEDYGYTF
TGTGCCAGCAGTCCCATAGGCGGCGGGGAGGACTATGGCTACACCTTC
>TRBJ1-1|TRBV27|.|.
CASGLRTANTGAFF
TGTGCCAGCGGCCTTCGGACAGCGAACACTGGAGCTTTCTTT
>TRBJ1-1|TRBV23-1|TRBD1|.
CASRGQPKNTEAFF
TGCGCCAGCAGGGGACAGCCAAAGAACACTGAAGCTTTCTTT
>TRBJ1-4|TRBV7-6|TRBD1|once
CASSALQGADEKLFF
TGTGCCAGCAGCGCCTTACAGGGGGCGGATGAAAAACTGTTTTTT
>TRBJ2-5|TRBV6-6|TRBD1|.
CASIPSGDRAETQYF
TGTGCCAGCATCCCCTCGGGGGACAGGGCTGAGACCCAGTACTTC
>TRBJ1-5|TRBV7-2|.|once
CASSPTNQPQHF
TGTGCCAGCAGCCCCACTAATCAGCCCCAGCATTTT
>TRBJ2-3|TRBV5-4|.|.
CASSLGGADTQYF
TGTGCCAGCAGCTTGGGGGGGGCAGATACGCAGTATTTT
>TRBJ1-2|TRBV5-1|.|.
CASSFQGFFGYTF
TGCGCCAGCAGCTTTCAGGGGTTCTTCGGCTACACCTTC
>TRBJ1-4|TRBV5-4|.|few
CASSGPGEKLFF
TGTGCCAGCAGCGGCCCAGGGGAAAAACTGTTTTTT
>TRBJ1-5|TRBV5-6|TRBD1|.
CASSTGTGGSYSNQPQHF
TGTGCCAGCAGCACCGGGACAGGGGGCTCCTATAGCAATCAGCCCCAGCATTTT
>TRBJ1-2|TRBV9|.|.
CASSVALTGIGYTF
TGTGCCAGCAGCGTAGCCCTCACAGGGATCGGCTACACCTTC
>TRBJ1-1|TRBV29-1|.|few
CSVTLFTGHTEAFF
TGCAGCGTGACCCTTTTTACAGGCCACACTGAAGCTTTCTTT
>TRBJ2-3|TRBV6-5|.|.
CASSYLGLTDTQYF
TGTGCCAGCAGTTACCTGGGCCTCACAGATACGCAGTATTTT
>TRBJ1-1|TRBV19|.|.
CASSIGVSGTLNTEAFF
TGTGCCAGTAGTATAGGGGTTAGCGGGACACTGAACACTGAAGCTTTCTTT
>TRBJ1-4|TRBV11-2|.|few
CVSAGVDEKLFF
TGTGTATCGGCAGGGGTCGATGAAAAACTGTTTTTT
>TRBJ1-3|TRBV9|.|.
CASSPYGSSGNTIYF
TGTGCCAGCAGCCCCTATGGGAGCTCTGGAAACACCATATATTTT
>TRBJ1-2|TRBV9|.|.
CASSVGQNPSGMYGYTF
TGTGCCAGCAGCGTAGGACAAAACCCCTCGGGGATGTATGGCTACACCTTC
>TRBJ1-1|TRBV6-5|.|once
CASSYKGDTEAFF
TGTGCCAGCAGTTATAAGGGGGACACTGAAGCTTTCTTT
>TRBJ2-3|TRBV9|TRBD1|.
CASSVRTGVLVTDTQYF
TGTGCCAGCAGCGTCAGGACAGGGGTTTTAGTCACAGATACGCAGTATTTT
>TRBJ1-1|TRBV15|.|.
CATSRESRPAPFF
TGTGCCACCAGCAGAGAGTCTCGGCCAGCGCCTTTCTTT
>TRBJ1-1|TRBV15|.|.
CATSMGSGSEAFF
TGTGCCACCAGCATGGGTTCGGGGTCTGAAGCTTTCTTT
>TRBJ2-7|TRBV6-5|TRBD2|.
CASSYRAGGRYEQYF
TGTGCCAGCAGTTACAGGGCGGGGGGGCGCTACGAGCAGTACTTC
>TRBJ2-5|TRBV5-4|.|.
CASSMQQRAQETQYF
TGTGCCAGCAGCATGCAACAGCGGGCCCAAGAGACCCAGTACTTC
>TRBJ1-2|TRBV5-5|.|.
CASSLRTSEAYGYTF
TGTGCCAGCAGCTTGAGAACATCTGAGGCCTATGGCTACACCTTC
>TRBJ2-5|TRBV28|TRBD2|.
CASSSPTSVETQYF
TGTGCCAGCAGTTCCCCGACTAGCGTAGAGACCCAGTACTTC
>TRBJ1-4|TRBV19|.|many
CASLAERQKEKLFF
TGTGCCAGCCTAGCCGAACGCCAAAAGGAAAAACTGTTTTTT
>TRBJ1-1|TRBV7-8|.|.
CASSLAGISTEAFF
TGTGCCAGCAGCTTGGCAGGGATAAGCACTGAAGCTTTCTTT
>TRBJ2-7|TRBV2|TRBD1|.
CASWTGELSEQYF
TGTGCCAGCTGGACAGGGGAGCTAAGCGAGCAGTACTTC
>TRBJ2-7|TRBV18|.|.
CASSSLDSSYEQYF
TGTGCCAGCTCATCACTGGACAGTTCCTACGAGCAGTACTTC
>TRBJ2-2|TRBV29-1|.|.
CSGTGQNTGELFF
TGCAGCGGTACGGGACAGAACACCGGGGAGCTGTTTTTT
>TRBJ1-3|TRBV9|.|.
CASSAGGVGNTIYF
TGTGCCAGCAGTGCGGGGGGGGTCGGAAACACCATATATTTT
>TRBJ1-1|TRBV18|.|.
CASSLQAGGTEAFF
TGTGCCAGCTCATTACAGGCGGGAGGGACTGAAGCTTTCTTT
>TRBJ2-6|TRBV5-1|.|.
CASHVIGVAGANVLTF
TGCGCCAGCCACGTTATCGGGGTGGCCGGGGCCAACGTCCTGACTTTC
>TRBJ1-1|TRBV9|.|.
CASSQQGNTEAFF
TGTGCCAGCAGCCAACAGGGGAACACTGAAGCTTTCTTT
>TRBJ1-2|TRBV6-5|TRBD1|.
CASKRTGDYGYTF
TGTGCCAGCAAGAGGACAGGGGACTATGGCTACACCTTC
>TRBJ1-1|TRBV18|TRBD1|.
CASSPDRLITEAFF
TGTGCCAGCTCACCGGACAGGTTAATCACTGAAGCTTTCTTT